What follows are 18 T cell receptor beta chains derived from one specimen sequenced in a study of breast tumors, draining lymph nodes, adjacent tissues. The lymph nodes were axillary draining lymph nodes from breast cancer patients. TCRdb called the multiplex PCR reads again in MiXCR, with one record for every CDR3 protein. This sample has about 180,000 distinct CDR3 sequences; about 30% occur once, and the top ten carry around 4%. The specimen was axillary lymph node tissue. The source is a female donor with breast cancer. Some clones in this sample may be carry-over from other donors' samples.

The V call is TRBV2, the J call TRBJ2-3, with 7 bases lining up with TRBD2. The germline V gene has CDR1 SNHLY and CDR2 FYNNEI. V shed 6 bases and J 4 bases; nucleotides not matched to a gene: 7. The CDR3 loop spans 14 amino acids. CDR3 bases: TGTGCCAGCAGGAACGGGGGAGGGGCAGATACGCAGTATTTT. Protein: CASRNGGGADTQYF. Based on the CDR3 plus reference TRBV2 and TRBJ2-3, the full variable domain is EPEVTQTPSHQVTQMGQEVILRCVPISNHLYFYWYRQILGQKVEFLVSFYNNEISEKSEIFDDQFSVERPDGSNFTLKIRSTKLEDSAMYFCASRNGGGADTQYFGPGTRLTVL.

This clonotype was recorded a few times. It may be a read error: a sequence one base away is much more abundant. This sequence joins TRBV13 and TRBJ2-7, with 7 bases that match TRBD1. J lost 4 bases, V lost 2 bases, and 11 bases had no gene match. From germline, CDR1 is PRHDT and CDR2 FYEKMQ (reference sequence). The length of the CDR3 is 16 residues. Written as DNA, the CDR3 is TGTGCCAGCAGCTTACGAGCGTTAGGCAGGGGGTACGAGCAGTACTTC. Translated, it gives CASSLRALGRGYEQYF.

This clonotype was seen repeatedly, ten times or more. The chain has TRBV4-2 and TRBJ2-2, with D maybe TRBD2 (6 bases). There are 14 residues in the CDR3. V lost 4 bases and J lost 0, with 6 bases in between. Germline loops: CDR1 LGHNA, CDR2 YNFKEQ. The DNA for the CDR3 is TGTGCCAGCAGCCCGGGGGCGAACACCGGGGAGCTGTTTTTT. This encodes CASSPGANTGELFF.

The V call is TRBV20-1, the J call TRBJ1-1; unclear D gene. V lost 6 bases, J lost 3 bases, and 14 bases lay in between. Looked up from germline, CDR1 is DFQATT and CDR2 is SNEGSKA (reference sequence). This CDR3 has 13 amino acids. The chain's CDR3 is CSATPIGYTEAFF. The CDR3, as DNA: TGCAGTGCCACTCCAATAGGGTACACTGAAGCTTTCTTT.

The chain links TRBV11-2 to TRBJ1-1; D is ambiguous. The germline V gene has CDR1 SGHAT and CDR2 FQNNGV. V dropped 1 base and J dropped 1 base, with 16 bases sitting between them. CDR3 length equals 17 residues. DNA of the CDR3: TGTGCCAGCAGCTTAGCCGGTGGTGGGGTGGCGAACACTGAAGCTTTCTTT. This codes for CASSLAGGGVANTEAFF. The complete variable domain, with remaining parts taken from reference TRBV11-2 and TRBJ1-1, reads EAGVAQSPRYKIIEKRQSVAFWCNPISGHATLYWYQQILGQGPKLLIQFQNNGVVDDSQLPKDRFSAERLKGVDSTLKIQPAKLEDSAVYLCASSLAGGGVANTEAFFGQGTRLTVV.

This clonotype was counted many times. The J gene is TRBJ2-7, the V gene TRBV12-3 or TRBV12-4; D gene ambiguous. The CDR3 has 15 amino acids. V gave up 3 bases and J gave up 0 bases, with 12 bases separating them. The CDR3 DNA follows: TGTGCCAGCAGTTTTCCACCTTCCCCCTCCTACGAGCAGTACTTC. Protein: CASSFPPSPSYEQYF.

This clonotype appeared a few times. V is TRBV27 and J is TRBJ2-7, with D perhaps TRBD1 (6 bases). V dropped 0 bases and J dropped 3 bases, with 9 bases sitting between them. Germline CDR1 and CDR2: MNHEY and SMNVEV (reference sequence). The CDR3 contains 14 residues. As DNA, the CDR3 is TGTGCCAGCAGTTTATCCAGGGGATACTACGAGCAGTACTTC. It codes for CASSLSRGYYEQYF.

A few counts support this clonotype. A read error may be the cause here, since a much bigger clone is one base away. This sequence joins TRBV5-5 and TRBJ2-5; 9 bases are shared with TRBD2. This CDR3 is 20 amino acids long. V lost 4 bases to trimming and J lost 5 bases; unmatched junction nucleotides: 24. Germline V CDR1 and CDR2: SGHKS, YYEKEE (reference sequence). As DNA, the CDR3 is TGTGCCAGCAGCCCCGCAGGACCAGCGGGAGGTGAAGGTGCTGGGGAGACCCAGTACTTC. Its protein product is CASSPAGPAGGEGAGETQYF.

J is TRBJ1-1 and V is TRBV12-5; D is undetermined. Germline V gives CDR1 LGHNT, CDR2 FRNRAP. The V gene lost 1 base and the J gene lost 6 bases, with 6 bases spanning the gap. The length of the CDR3 is 12 residues. CDR3 nucleotides: TGTGCTAGTGGTTTGGCTGACGCTGAAGCTTTCTTT. It encodes CASGLADAEAFF. Based on the CDR3 plus reference TRBV12-5 and TRBJ1-1, the full variable domain is DARVTQTPRHKVTEMGQEVTMRCQPILGHNTVFWYRQTMMQGLELLAYFRNRAPLDDSGMPKDRFSAEMPDATLATLKIQPSEPRDSAVYFCASGLADAEAFFGQGTRLTVV.

The V call is TRBV7-3, the J call TRBJ1-1, with D possibly TRBD1 on 5 matching bases. V was shortened by 7 bases and J by 10 bases, with 13 bases between the two germline ends. This CDR3 is 11 amino acids long. From germline, CDR1 is SGHTA and CDR2 FQGTGA. CDR3 sequence reads: CASNWPGTAFF. In nucleotides, the CDR3 is TGTGCCAGCAACTGGCCGGGGACAGCTTTCTTT.

Ten or more counts support this clonotype. This chain uses TRBV19 with TRBJ1-3; tentatively, D is TRBD1 (6 bases). CDR3 length: 17 residues. V lost 4 bases, J lost 0 bases, and 16 bases lay in between. Germline loops: CDR1 LNHDA, CDR2 SQIVND (reference sequence). The chain's CDR3 is CASSTIQGGLSGNTIYF. The CDR3 region has the DNA TGTGCCAGTAGTACCATACAGGGCGGCCTCTCTGGAAACACCATATATTTT. Combining the CDR3 with reference TRBV19 and TRBJ1-3 gives the whole variable domain DGGITQSPKYLFRKEGQNVTLSCEQNLNHDAMYWYRQDPGQGLRLIYYSQIVNDFQKGDIAEGYSVSREKKESFPLTVTSAQKNPTAFYLCASSTIQGGLSGNTIYFGEGSWLTVV.

The rearrangement joins TRBV9 to TRBJ2-2; D not certain. CDR3 length: 12 amino acids. CDR1 and CDR2 (germline): SGDLS, YYNGEE. V was pared by 7 bases and J by 1 base, with 5 bases between. The CDR3 nucleotides are TGTGCCAGCCTTGGGAACACCGGGGAGCTGTTTTTT. As protein: CASLGNTGELFF. Full variable domain (missing parts from reference TRBV9 and TRBJ2-2): DSGVTQTPKHLITATGQRVTLRCSPRSGDLSVYWYQQSLDQGLQFLIQYYNGEERAKGNILERFSAQQFPDLHSELNLSSLELGDSALYFCASLGNTGELFFGEGSRLTVL.

This chain uses TRBV27 with TRBJ2-3, with D possibly matching TRBD1 (6 bases). Germline CDR1 reads MNHEY; CDR2 reads SMNVEV (reference sequence). This CDR3 contains 14 residues. V was clipped by 4 bases and J by 2 bases, with 10 bases between them. CDR3 coding DNA: TGTGCCAGCAGTTGGCAGGGGTACACAGATACGCAGTATTTT. Protein product: CASSWQGYTDTQYF.

At least ten counts were recorded for this clonotype. The J gene is TRBJ2-5, the V gene TRBV7-2; the D gene is possibly TRBD1 (5 bases). V shed 1 base and J shed 0 bases, with 9 bases lying between them. The CDR3 runs to 15 residues. From germline, CDR1 is SGHTA and CDR2 FQGNSA. The CDR3 is CASSLGGAYQETQYF. CDR3 DNA: TGTGCCAGCAGCTTAGGGGGCGCGTACCAAGAGACCCAGTACTTC.

Worth noting for this clonotype: The CDR3 carries no conserved terminal phenylalanine or tryptophan, so it likely arises from a read error. This chain connects TRBV19 to TRBJ2-7, with 7 bases matching TRBD2. This CDR3 comprises 16 residues. Looked up from germline, CDR1 is LNHDA and CDR2 is SQIVND (reference sequence). The CDR3 loop reads CASSGYSAREENDQYS. The DNA for the CDR3 is TGTGCCAGTAGCGGATATAGCGCCCGGGAGGAAAACGATCAGTACTCC.

This clonotype occurred many times. The genes are TRBV7-8 and TRBJ1-2; 7 nucleotides agree with TRBD1. Germline CDR1 reads SGHVS; CDR2 reads FQNEAQ. J was trimmed by 6 bases and V by 5 bases; bases with no gene match: 6. This CDR3 contains 13 residues. The CDR3 region has the DNA TGTGCCAGCAGCACTGGACAGGTTCATGGCTACACCTTC. It yields the protein CASSTGQVHGYTF.

In the case of this clonotype: One base away lies a much larger clone, so this may be a sequencing read error. J is TRBJ2-7 and V is TRBV11-2, with a possible D match to TRBD2 (6 bases). The V end was cut by 5 bases, the J end by 2 bases, with 19 bases between. Germline V CDR1 and CDR2: SGHAT, FQNNGV. The CDR3 consists of 16 residues. In nucleotides, the CDR3 is TGTGCCAGCAGCCGACTTGCGGGACCGCTGCCCTACGAGCAGTACTTC. Its translation is CASSRLAGPLPYEQYF.

As to this clonotype: A read error may produce the germline difference seen at one junction end. The chain combines TRBV12-5 with TRBJ2-7; D call uncertain. The CDR3 extends over 11 amino acids. Germline loops: CDR1 LGHNT, CDR2 FRNRAP. This CDR3 reads CASGFGYEQHF. In DNA, the CDR3 is TGTGCTAGTGGTTTTGGTTACGAGCAGCACTTC. Based on the CDR3 plus reference TRBV12-5 and TRBJ2-7, the full variable domain is DARVTQTPRHKVTEMGQEVTMRCQPILGHNTVFWYRQTMMQGLELLAYFRNRAPLDDSGMPKDRFSAEMPDATLATLKIQPSEPRDSAVYFCASGFGYEQHFGPGTRLTVT.